Following are 2 T cell receptor beta chains from one sample sequenced in a study of cytomegalovirus exposure and HLA in healthy donors. The PCR contained 60 Vbeta and 13 Jbeta primers. The protocol was immunoSEQ multiplex PCR, while the TCRdb copy is restricted to in-frame clones and leaves out a portion. The sample contains 40,000 to 45,000 clones, about half of which appear only once. Sample: PBMCs. The source of these receptors is a man between 60 and 70 years old in good health and CMV-seronegative.

The table lists this clone with a few counts. This chain connects TRBV7-8 to TRBJ2-7; possible D gene TRBD2, 5 bases. Looked up from germline, CDR1 is SGHVS and CDR2 is FQNEAQ. CDR3 length: 15 amino acids. The V gene lost 5 bases and the J gene lost 0 bases, with 14 bases spanning the gap. The CDR3: CASSDRDFNSYEQYF. CDR3 bases: TGTGCCAGCAGCGACCGGGATTTCAACTCCTACGAGCAGTACTTC.

This chain joins TRBV19 and TRBJ1-2; D gene unclear. The CDR3 runs 12 residues. The V gene's germline CDR1 is LNHDA and CDR2 SQIVND (reference sequence). V was shortened by 5 bases and J by 7 bases, with 11 bases between the two germline ends. Written as DNA, the CDR3 is TGTGCCAGTAGTTTCCTAGCCGCTGGCTACACCTTC. It yields the protein CASSFLAAGYTF. The full variable domain, in which reference TRBV19 and TRBJ1-2 provide the parts outside the CDR3, is DGGITQSPKYLFRKEGQNVTLSCEQNLNHDAMYWYRQDPGQGLRLIYYSQIVNDFQKGDIAEGYSVSREKKESFPLTVTSAQKNPTAFYLCASSFLAAGYTFGSGTRLTVV.